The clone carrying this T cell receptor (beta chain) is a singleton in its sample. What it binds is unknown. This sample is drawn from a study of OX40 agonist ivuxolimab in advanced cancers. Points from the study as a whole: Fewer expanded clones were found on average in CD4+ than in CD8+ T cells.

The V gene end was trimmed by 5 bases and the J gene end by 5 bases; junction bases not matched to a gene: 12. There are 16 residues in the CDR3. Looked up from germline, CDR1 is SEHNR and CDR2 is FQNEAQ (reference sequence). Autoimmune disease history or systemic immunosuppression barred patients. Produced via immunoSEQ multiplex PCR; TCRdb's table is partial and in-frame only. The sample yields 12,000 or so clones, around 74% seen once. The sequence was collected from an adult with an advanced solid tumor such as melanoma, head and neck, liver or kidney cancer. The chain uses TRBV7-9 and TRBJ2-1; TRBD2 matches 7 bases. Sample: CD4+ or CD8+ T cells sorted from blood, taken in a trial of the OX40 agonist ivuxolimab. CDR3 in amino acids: CASSRRGEGVHNEQFF. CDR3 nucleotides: TGTGCCAGCAGCCGCCGGGGGGAGGGCGTCCACAATGAGCAGTTCTTC.